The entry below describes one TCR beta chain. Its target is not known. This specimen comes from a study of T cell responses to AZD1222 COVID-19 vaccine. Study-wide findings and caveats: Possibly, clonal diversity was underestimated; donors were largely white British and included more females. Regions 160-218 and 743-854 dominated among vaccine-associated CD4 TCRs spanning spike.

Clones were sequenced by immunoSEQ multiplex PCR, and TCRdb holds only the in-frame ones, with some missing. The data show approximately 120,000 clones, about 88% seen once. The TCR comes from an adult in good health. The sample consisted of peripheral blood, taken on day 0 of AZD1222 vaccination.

This CDR3 is CASSRDPGQGLYGYTF. CDR3 DNA sequence: TGTGCCAGCAGTCGTGATCCGGGACAGGGCCTCTATGGCTACACCTTC. The chain is built from TRBV27 and TRBJ1-2; 9 nucleotides line up with TRBD1. This CDR3 contains 16 residues. The V gene's germline CDR1 is MNHEY and CDR2 SMNVEV (reference sequence). With V trimmed by 5 bases and J by 4 bases, 11 bases remained unmatched.